Reported below is one T cell receptor beta chain. The target antigen is unknown. This entry belongs to a study of cytomegalovirus exposure and HLA in healthy donors. Study summary: The platform used for the 100 to 150 validation repertoires matched that of the approximately 670 first-cohort repertoires, a later analysis reported.

The CDR3 has 14 residues. V lost 11 bases and J 8 bases, leaving 22 bases between the germline ends. Germline CDR1 and CDR2: ENHRY and SYGVKD. Study-wide results and limits: According to a later analysis, TCR clusters from the first cohort tended to co-occur in the roughly 110 validation repertoires. Researchers catalogued 150 or so TCR beta chains as cytomegalovirus-associated. Among TCR sequences, most were rare, though some public TCRs appeared in many donors.

The protocol was immunoSEQ multiplex PCR, while the TCRdb copy is restricted to in-frame clones and leaves out a portion. The sample carries 55,000 to 80,000 clones, approximately 95% recorded once. The chain employs TRBV10-3 and TRBJ1-3; perhaps TRBD1 as D (5 bases). The specimen was PBMCs. This TCR was recovered from a man aged 18 to 29 in good health and CMV-seronegative. This chain's CDR3 is CASWDSLATDTIYF. CDR3 sequence (DNA): TGTGCCTCTTGGGACTCCCTTGCAACGGACACCATATATTTT.